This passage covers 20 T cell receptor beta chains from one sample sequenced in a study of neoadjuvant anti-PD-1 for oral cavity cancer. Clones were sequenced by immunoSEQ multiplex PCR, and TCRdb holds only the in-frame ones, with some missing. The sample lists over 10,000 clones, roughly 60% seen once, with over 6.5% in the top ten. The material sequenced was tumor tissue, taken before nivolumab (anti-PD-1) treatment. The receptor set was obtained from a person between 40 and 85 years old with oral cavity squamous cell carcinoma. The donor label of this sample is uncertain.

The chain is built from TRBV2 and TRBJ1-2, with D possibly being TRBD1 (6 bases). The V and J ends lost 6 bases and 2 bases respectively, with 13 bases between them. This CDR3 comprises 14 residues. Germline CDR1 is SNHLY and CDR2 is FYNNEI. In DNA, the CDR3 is TGTGCCAGCAGATCCGGACAGCGGAACTATGGCTACACCTTC. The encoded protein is CASRSGQRNYGYTF.

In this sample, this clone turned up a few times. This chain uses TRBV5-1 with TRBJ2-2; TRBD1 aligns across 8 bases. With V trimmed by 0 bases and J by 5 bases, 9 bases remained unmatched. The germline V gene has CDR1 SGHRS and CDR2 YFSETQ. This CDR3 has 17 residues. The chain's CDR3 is CASSLVQGARQTGELFF. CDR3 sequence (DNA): TGCGCCAGCAGCTTGGTGCAGGGGGCGCGTCAGACCGGGGAGCTGTTTTTT.

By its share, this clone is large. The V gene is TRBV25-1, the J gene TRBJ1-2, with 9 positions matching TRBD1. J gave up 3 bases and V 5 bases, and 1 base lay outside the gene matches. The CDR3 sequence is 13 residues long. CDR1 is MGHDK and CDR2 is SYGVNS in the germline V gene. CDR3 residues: CASSRTGDYGYTF. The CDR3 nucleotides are TGTGCCAGCAGTCGGACAGGGGACTATGGCTACACCTTC.

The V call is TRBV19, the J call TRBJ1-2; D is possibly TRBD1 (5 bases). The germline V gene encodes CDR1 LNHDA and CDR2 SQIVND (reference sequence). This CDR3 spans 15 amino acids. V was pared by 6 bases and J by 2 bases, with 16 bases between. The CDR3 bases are TGTGCCAGTAGCCCTACAGGTTGGGGGAACTATGGCTACACCTTC. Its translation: CASSPTGWGNYGYTF.

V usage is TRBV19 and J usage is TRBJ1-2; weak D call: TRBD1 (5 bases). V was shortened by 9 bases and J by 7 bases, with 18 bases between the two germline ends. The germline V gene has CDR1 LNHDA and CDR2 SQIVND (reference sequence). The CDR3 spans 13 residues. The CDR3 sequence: CASRDALVGGYTF. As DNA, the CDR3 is TGTGCCAGCCGGGACGCCTTGGTGGGTGGCTACACCTTC.

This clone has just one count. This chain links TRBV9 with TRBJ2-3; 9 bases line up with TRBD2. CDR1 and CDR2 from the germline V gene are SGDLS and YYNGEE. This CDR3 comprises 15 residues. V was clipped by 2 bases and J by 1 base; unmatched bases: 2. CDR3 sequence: CASSVTSGRTDTQYF. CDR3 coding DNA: TGTGCCAGCAGCGTGACTAGCGGTCGCACAGATACGCAGTATTTT.

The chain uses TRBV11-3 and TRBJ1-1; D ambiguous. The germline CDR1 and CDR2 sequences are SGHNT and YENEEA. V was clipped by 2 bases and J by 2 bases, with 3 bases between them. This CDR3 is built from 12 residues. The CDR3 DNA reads TGTGCCAGCAGCTTATCAAACACTGAAGCTTTCTTT. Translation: CASSLSNTEAFF. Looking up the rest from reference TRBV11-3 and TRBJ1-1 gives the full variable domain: EAGVVQSPRYKIIEKKQPVAFWCNPISGHNTLYWYLQNLGQGPELLIRYENEEAVDDSQLPKDRFSAERLKGVDSTLKIQPAELGDSAVYLCASSLSNTEAFFGQGTRLTVV.

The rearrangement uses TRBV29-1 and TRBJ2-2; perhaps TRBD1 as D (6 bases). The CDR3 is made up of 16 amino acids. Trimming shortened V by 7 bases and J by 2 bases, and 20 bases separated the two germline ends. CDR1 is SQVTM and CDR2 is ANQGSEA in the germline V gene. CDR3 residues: CSAALGTNKNTGELFF. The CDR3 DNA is TGCAGCGCGGCATTAGGGACAAATAAAAACACCGGGGAGCTGTTTTTT.

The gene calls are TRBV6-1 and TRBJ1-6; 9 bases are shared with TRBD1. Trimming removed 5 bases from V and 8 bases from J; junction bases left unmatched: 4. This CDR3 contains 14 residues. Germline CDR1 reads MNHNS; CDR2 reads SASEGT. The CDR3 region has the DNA TGTGCCAGCAGTCGGGACAGGGTTGATTCACCCCTCCACTTT. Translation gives CASSRDRVDSPLHF.

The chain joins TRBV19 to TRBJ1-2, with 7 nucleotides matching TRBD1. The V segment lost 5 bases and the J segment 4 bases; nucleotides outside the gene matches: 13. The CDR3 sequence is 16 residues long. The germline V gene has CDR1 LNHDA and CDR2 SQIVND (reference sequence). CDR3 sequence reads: CASSDARTGRSYGYTF. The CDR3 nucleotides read TGTGCCAGTAGTGACGCCCGGACAGGACGGAGCTATGGCTACACCTTC.

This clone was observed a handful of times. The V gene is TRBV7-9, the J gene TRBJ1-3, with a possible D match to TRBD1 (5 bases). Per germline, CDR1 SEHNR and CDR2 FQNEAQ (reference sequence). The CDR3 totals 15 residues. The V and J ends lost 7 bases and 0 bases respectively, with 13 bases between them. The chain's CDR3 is CASTQGLDSGNTIYF. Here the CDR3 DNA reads TGTGCCAGCACCCAGGGTCTGGACTCTGGAAACACCATATATTTT.

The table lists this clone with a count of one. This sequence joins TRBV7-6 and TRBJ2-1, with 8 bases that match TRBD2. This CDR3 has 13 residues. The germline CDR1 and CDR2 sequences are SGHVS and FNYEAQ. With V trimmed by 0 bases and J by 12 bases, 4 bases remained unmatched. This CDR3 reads CASSLAAGVVQFF. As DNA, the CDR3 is TGTGCCAGCAGCTTAGCAGCGGGGGTTGTGCAGTTCTTC.

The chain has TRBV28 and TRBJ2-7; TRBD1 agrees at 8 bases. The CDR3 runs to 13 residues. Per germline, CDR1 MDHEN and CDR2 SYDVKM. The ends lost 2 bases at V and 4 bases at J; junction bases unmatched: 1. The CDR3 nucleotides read TGTGCCAGCAGTTTAACAGGGGGGTACGAGCAGTACTTC. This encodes CASSLTGGYEQYF.

The CDR3 sequence: CASSPSGRAGNEQFF. The CDR3 DNA reads TGTGCCAGCAGCCCTAGCGGGAGGGCCGGGAATGAGCAGTTCTTC. The V call is TRBV9, the J call TRBJ2-1; TRBD2 agrees at 12 bases. The CDR3 has 15 amino acids. V lost 4 bases to trimming and J lost 7 bases; unmatched junction nucleotides: 6. Germline V gives CDR1 SGDLS, CDR2 YYNGEE.

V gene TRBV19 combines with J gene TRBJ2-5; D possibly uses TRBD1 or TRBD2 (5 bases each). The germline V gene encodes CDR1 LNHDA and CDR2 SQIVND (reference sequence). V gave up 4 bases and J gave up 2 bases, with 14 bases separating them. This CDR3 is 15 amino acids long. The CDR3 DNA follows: TGTGCCAGTAGTAGAACCCGGGACGTTCAAGAGACCCAGTACTTC. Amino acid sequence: CASSRTRDVQETQYF.

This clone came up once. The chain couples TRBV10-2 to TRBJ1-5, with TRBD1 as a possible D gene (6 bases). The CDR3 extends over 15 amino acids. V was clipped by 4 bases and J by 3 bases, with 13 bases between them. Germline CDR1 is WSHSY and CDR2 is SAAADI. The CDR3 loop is CASSGGRGDNQPQHF. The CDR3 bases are TGCGCCAGCAGTGGGGGTAGGGGGGACAATCAGCCCCAGCATTTT.

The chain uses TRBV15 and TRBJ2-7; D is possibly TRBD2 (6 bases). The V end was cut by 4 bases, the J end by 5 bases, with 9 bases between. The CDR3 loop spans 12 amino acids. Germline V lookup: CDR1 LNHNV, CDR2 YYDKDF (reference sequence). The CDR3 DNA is TGTGCCACCAGCAAGGCTAGCGACGAGCAGTACTTC. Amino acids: CATSKASDEQYF.

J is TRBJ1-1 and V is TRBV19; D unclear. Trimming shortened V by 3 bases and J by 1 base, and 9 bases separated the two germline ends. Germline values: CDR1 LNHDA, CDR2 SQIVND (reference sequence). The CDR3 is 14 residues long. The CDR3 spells CASSMKGTNTEAFF. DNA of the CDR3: TGTGCCAGTAGTATGAAGGGCACGAACACTGAAGCTTTCTTT.

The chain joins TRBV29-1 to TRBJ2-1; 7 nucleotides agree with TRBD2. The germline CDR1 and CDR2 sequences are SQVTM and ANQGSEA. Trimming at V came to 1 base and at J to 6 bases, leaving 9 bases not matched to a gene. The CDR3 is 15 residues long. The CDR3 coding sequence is TGCAGCGTTGAAGGGGCTAGCGGAGTTCCCAATGAGCAGTTCTTC. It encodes CSVEGASGVPNEQFF.

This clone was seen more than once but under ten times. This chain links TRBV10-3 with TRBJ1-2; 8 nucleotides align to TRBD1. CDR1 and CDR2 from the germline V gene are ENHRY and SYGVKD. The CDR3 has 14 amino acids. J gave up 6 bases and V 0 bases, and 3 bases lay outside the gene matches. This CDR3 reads CAISESGQGNGYTF. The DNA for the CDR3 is TGTGCCATCAGTGAGTCTGGACAGGGAAATGGCTACACCTTC.